The 8 T cell receptor beta chains presented below share a single source sample, sequenced in a study of T cells in Graves' hyperthyroidism and ophthalmopathy. The TCR beta CDR3 regions underwent amplification using RNA transcripts as the source. The TCR CDR3 was amplified in a first-round RT-PCR using the HTBI primer set. MiXCR, run by TCRdb on the multiplex PCR reads, gives a single entry per CDR3 protein. Among 650,000 to 850,000 distinct CDR3 sequences listed, around 19% were seen once. The sample comprised blood. The origin of the receptors is a woman aged 50 to 60 with Graves' hyperthyroidism that later progressed to Graves' ophthalmopathy.

J is TRBJ2-1 and V is TRBV19, with a possible D match to TRBD1 (6 bases). Germline lookup yields CDR1 LNHDA and CDR2 SQIVND (reference sequence). The CDR3 extends over 16 amino acids. V was trimmed by 2 bases and J by 2 bases, leaving 13 bases between them. CDR3 nucleotide sequence: TGTGCCAGTAGTATAATTGTGGGGGCCGCCTACAATGAGCAGTTCTTC. Encoded protein: CASSIIVGAAYNEQFF.

This chain joins TRBV10-3 and TRBJ2-3; TRBD2 agrees at 7 bases. V shed 3 bases, J shed 0 bases, and the junction held 12 bases outside the gene matches. The CDR3 loop spans 18 amino acids. The germline V gene has CDR1 ENHRY and CDR2 SYGVKD. The CDR3 DNA reads as TGTGCCATCAGTGATGGTAGCGGGCCTGTGACTAGCACAGATACGCAGTATTTT. This codes for CAISDGSGPVTSTDTQYF.

In its sample, this clonotype was seen many times. This sequence joins TRBV7-9 and TRBJ1-1, with D uncertain. The CDR3 consists of 14 residues. The ends were cut back, 0 bases at V and 8 bases at J, with 13 bases in the middle. Germline CDR1 and CDR2: SEHNR and FQNEAQ (reference sequence). CDR3 DNA sequence: TGTGCCAGCAGCTTAGCGCTAGGAACTTTCGAAGCTTTCTTT. Translating gives CASSLALGTFEAFF. The full variable domain, completed using reference TRBV7-9 and TRBJ1-1, is DTGVSQNPRHKITKRGQNVTFRCDPISEHNRLYWYRQTLGQGPEFLTYFQNEAQLEKSRLLSDRFSAERPKGSFSTLEIQRTEQGDSAMYLCASSLALGTFEAFFGQGTRLTVV.

The chain links TRBV3-1 to TRBJ2-2, with D perhaps assigned TRBD1 or TRBD2 (5 bases each). Trimming removed 0 bases at V and 4 bases at J, with 18 bases between. CDR3 length: 18 residues. Germline assignment: CDR1 LGHDT and CDR2 YNNKEL (reference sequence). The CDR3 nucleotides read TGTGCCAGCAGCCAAGATTCATATGGGGGACGAGGCACCGGGGAGCTGTTTTTT. Its translation: CASSQDSYGGRGTGELFF.

This clonotype appeared many times. The J gene is TRBJ2-7, the V gene TRBV12-3 or TRBV12-4, with TRBD2 matching 7 bases. This CDR3 comprises 14 residues. J gave up 6 bases and V 2 bases, and 7 bases lay outside the gene matches. The CDR3 region is CASSLFSPGGEQYF. The CDR3, as DNA: TGTGCCAGCAGTTTATTTAGCCCGGGGGGCGAGCAGTACTTC.

In this sample, this clonotype turned up a few times. This chain uses TRBV5-1 with TRBJ1-1; 7 bases line up with TRBD1. The V gene end was trimmed by 4 bases and the J gene end by 1 base; junction bases not matched to a gene: 7. Germline-derived CDR1 and CDR2 are SGHRS and YFSETQ. This CDR3 is built from 15 residues. CDR3 sequence: CASSPTGAGNTEAFF. CDR3 DNA sequence: TGCGCCAGCAGCCCAACAGGGGCCGGGAACACTGAAGCTTTCTTT.

The chain has TRBV18 and TRBJ1-2; D remains ambiguous. CDR1 and CDR2 (germline): KGHSH, LQKENI. The CDR3 extends over 17 amino acids. V gave up 2 bases and J gave up 6 bases, with 22 bases separating them. The CDR3, as DNA: TGTGCCAGCTCACCATTTCTCGGGCAGCGAACATTGGATGGCTACACCTTC. Its protein is CASSPFLGQRTLDGYTF.

This clonotype was picked up many times. The genes are TRBV6-1 and TRBJ1-1, with D perhaps matching TRBD1 (5 bases). Germline CDR1 and CDR2: MNHNS and SASEGT. V lost 6 bases and J 5 bases, leaving 22 bases between the germline ends. This CDR3 comprises 16 residues. The CDR3 bases are TGTGCCAGCAGATTGACCGAGGGGCGAGCTGGGACTGAAGCTTTCTTT. It codes for CASRLTEGRAGTEAFF.